This TCR beta chain was profiled in a study of T cells after yellow fever vaccination. Using its own MiXCR run on the 5' RACE reads, TCRdb lists one record per CDR3 protein. The sample includes around 250,000 distinct CDR3 sequences, 6.9% of them seen just once. With 6 bases clipped from V and 3 bases from J, the junction kept 7 bases outside the gene matches. The CDR3 sequence is 14 residues long. Germline V gene data show CDR1 as DFQATT and CDR2 as SNEGSKA (reference sequence). The chain joins TRBV20-1 to TRBJ2-2, with 7 bases fitting TRBD1. The sample was CD4+ T cells sorted from PBMCs, taken 15 days after the yellow fever booster vaccination. The clonotype originates from a man aged 25-45 years who received the YFV17D yellow fever vaccine. CDR3 sequence reads: CSAETGWDTGELFF. The CDR3, as DNA: TGCAGTGCCGAGACAGGGTGGGACACCGGGGAGCTGTTTTTT.